This T cell receptor (beta chain) originates from a study of blood T cell repertoires in COVID-19. Study in general: Acute and convalescent COVID-19 samples came from the United States, Italy and Spain. PBMCs, B-cell-depleted T cells, or T cells provided the cDNA or gDNA that made up the material.

Methods used by the authors: Nucleated cell number was recorded as an estimate derived from reference gene primer amplification. TCRdb's copy holds only in-frame clones and misses some; the assay was immunoSEQ multiplex PCR. V and J calls and clone size come straight from that table; D and trimming were deduced from the DNA. The sample carries under 250,000 clones, roughly 92% recorded once. Seattle patients were enrolled while actively infected and followed longitudinally. V trimming: 10 bases; J trimming: 4 bases; junction bases outside the gene matches: 10. Germline CDR1 reads ENHRY; CDR2 reads SYGVKD. There are 14 residues in the CDR3.

Sequencing was done on a sample of peripheral blood. The V and J genes are TRBV10-3 and TRBJ1-5; TRBD1 aligns across 7 bases. The receptor comes from a man aged 55 to 69 with COVID-19, enrolled during active disease. The chain's CDR3 is CATARDRSNQPQHF. CDR3 in DNA: TGTGCCACCGCGCGGGACAGATCAAATCAGCCCCAGCATTTT.